This entry concerns a single T cell receptor beta chain. Its antigen is undetermined. Other DNA sequences in this sample translate to the same CDR3. The table came from immunoSEQ multiplex PCR; TCRdb's copy has only in-frame clones and leaves some out. The sample consists of 2 million to 2.5 million clones, almost 96% of them appearing once. This entry belongs to a study of shared clonotypes between healthy human individuals. Regarding the study as a whole: Naive subsets tended to show greater estimated richness than memory subsets.

J was trimmed by 3 bases and V by 2 bases; bases with no gene match: 1. CDR1 and CDR2 from the germline V gene are MNHEY and SVGAGI. The CDR3 spans 15 residues. This clonotype was obtained from a man between 18 and 35 years old in good health. Sequenced: naive CD4+ T cells sorted from blood. Subset given: CD45RA+ positively selected. This chain joins TRBV6-5 and TRBJ2-7; 13 positions agree with TRBD2. CDR3 in amino acids: CASSYRTSGSYEQYF. Written as DNA, the CDR3 is TGTGCCAGCAGTTACAGGACTAGCGGGAGCTACGAGCAGTACTTC.